The 30 T cell receptor beta chains in this list originate from one sample, sequenced in a study of PD-1 blockade in mismatch repair-deficient tumors. TCRdb's copy holds only in-frame clones and misses some; the assay was immunoSEQ multiplex PCR. The profile shows about 25,000 clones, roughly 84% of them singletons. The sample consisted of PBMCs, taken before pembrolizumab treatment. These receptors all come from an adult with mismatch repair-deficient cancer.

The genes are TRBV5-1 and TRBJ1-2; perhaps TRBD1 as D (6 bases). This CDR3 comprises 16 residues. V lost 4 bases and J 6 bases, leaving 22 bases between the germline ends. Germline V gene data show CDR1 as SGHRS and CDR2 as YFSETQ. The CDR3 loop reads CASSKSPPGEANGYTF. The CDR3 coding sequence is TGCGCCAGCAGCAAGAGTCCCCCAGGGGAAGCGAATGGCTACACCTTC.

The chain recombines TRBV6-1 with TRBJ2-1; D is perhaps TRBD2 (6 bases). The CDR3 sequence is 15 residues long. V was pared by 2 bases and J by 2 bases, with 10 bases between. Germline values: CDR1 MNHNS, CDR2 SASEGT. The CDR3, as DNA: TGTGCCAGCAGTGAACAGGGCGGGACCTACAATGAGCAGTTCTTC. Residues: CASSEQGGTYNEQFF.

The J gene is TRBJ2-5, the V gene TRBV29-1; possible D gene TRBD1, 6 bases. Germline V CDR1 and CDR2: SQVTM, ANQGSEA. CDR3 length: 11 residues. Deletions cut 8 bases from V and 5 bases from J, with 12 bases between. This CDR3 is CSSGVGETQYF. The CDR3, as DNA: TGCAGCTCAGGGGTTGGTGAGACCCAGTACTTC.

This chain uses TRBV14 with TRBJ2-5, with unresolved D. V was clipped by 4 bases and J by 2 bases, with 8 bases between them. Germline CDR1 is SGHDN and CDR2 is FVKESK. The CDR3 length is 13 residues. The CDR3 is CASSRSAQETQYF. DNA of the CDR3: TGTGCCAGCAGCCGGAGCGCTCAAGAGACCCAGTACTTC.

The chain links TRBV9 to TRBJ2-1; 8 nucleotides align to TRBD2. The CDR3 has 17 amino acids. Germline CDR1 reads SGDLS; CDR2 reads YYNGEE. V gave up 0 bases and J gave up 4 bases; unmatched junction bases: 9. The CDR3 sequence is CASSVDFSGGSYNEQFF. The CDR3 DNA is TGTGCCAGCAGCGTAGATTTCTCGGGAGGGTCTTACAATGAGCAGTTCTTC.

This clone occurred a few times. CDR3 sequence (DNA): TGTGCCAGCAGTCCCGGCGGGACCCGAGTCGGCGAGCAGTACTTC. Protein product: CASSPGGTRVGEQYF. J is TRBJ2-7 and V is TRBV6-1; D possibly corresponds to TRBD2 (6 bases). The germline CDR1 and CDR2 sequences are MNHNS and SASEGT. The CDR3 runs 15 residues. V was shortened by 5 bases and J by 6 bases, with 20 bases between the two germline ends.

The J gene is TRBJ2-5, the V gene TRBV6-5, with no clear D. V was pared by 5 bases and J by 1 base, with 8 bases between. The CDR3 consists of 13 residues. Germline lookup yields CDR1 MNHEY and CDR2 SVGAGI. The CDR3 DNA follows: TGTGCCAGCAGTGAGCTAGGCCAAGAGACCCAGTACTTC. Residues: CASSELGQETQYF.

The chain has TRBV27 and TRBJ1-1; D not certain. Between the trimmed V and J ends, which lost 6 bases and 4 bases, there was a span of 15 bases. The V gene's germline CDR1 is MNHEY and CDR2 SMNVEV (reference sequence). The CDR3 is made up of 14 amino acids. The CDR3 DNA sequence: TGTGCCAGCAGAAGCAAGAGCTGGGCCACTGAAGCTTTCTTT. Its translation is CASRSKSWATEAFF.

The chain uses TRBV27 and TRBJ2-7, with 10 bases aligning to TRBD2. The germline V gene encodes CDR1 MNHEY and CDR2 SMNVEV (reference sequence). The J segment lost 4 bases and the V segment lost 4 bases, leaving 13 bases of the junction unmatched. CDR3 length equals 17 residues. CDR3 coding DNA: TGTGCCAGCAGTTCCGTCGAACTAGCGGGACTGGTTTACGAGCAGTACTTC. It yields the protein CASSSVELAGLVYEQYF.

CDR3 DNA sequence: TGTGCCTGTCTCCGCGCTCGTACCAACACCGGGGAGCTGTTTTTT. Protein: CACLRARTNTGELFF. The chain couples TRBV30 to TRBJ2-2; D remains unclear. Looked up from germline, CDR1 is GTSNPN and CDR2 is SVGIG (reference sequence). CDR3 length: 15 residues. Trimming took off 6 bases at V and 2 bases at J, with 16 bases between the two ends.

V is TRBV4-1 and J is TRBJ2-7; 7 bases line up with TRBD2. Germline V CDR1 and CDR2: MGHRA, YSYEKL. The CDR3 runs to 12 residues. V shed 5 bases, J shed 6 bases, and the junction held 4 bases outside the gene matches. CDR3 protein: CASSGGSGEQYF. CDR3 in DNA: TGCGCCAGCAGCGGCGGGAGCGGCGAGCAGTACTTC.

The V call is TRBV10-1, the J call TRBJ2-7; possible D gene TRBD2, 5 bases. V lost 6 bases, J lost 6 bases, and 15 bases lay in between. This CDR3 spans 13 amino acids. Germline CDR1 reads WNHNN; CDR2 reads SYGVQD (reference sequence). For the CDR3, the DNA is TGCGCCAGCAGGGCCAGGACTGCTGGCGAGCAGTACTTC. Translation gives CASRARTAGEQYF.

The V gene is TRBV7-3, the J gene TRBJ2-5; TRBD1 agrees at 8 bases. The CDR3 is 15 residues long. Germline V gene data show CDR1 as SGHTA and CDR2 as FQGTGA. V gave up 5 bases and J gave up 5 bases; unmatched junction bases: 10. This chain's CDR3 is CASSETGDLRETQYF. The CDR3 bases are TGTGCCAGCAGCGAGACAGGGGATCTTCGGGAGACCCAGTACTTC.

Concerning this clone: Other DNA sequences in the same sample also yield this CDR3. V is TRBV19 and J is TRBJ2-3; D call uncertain. The V gene lost 3 bases and the J gene lost 5 bases, with 6 bases spanning the gap. The CDR3 covers 12 residues. Germline values: CDR1 LNHDA, CDR2 SQIVND (reference sequence). CDR3 protein: CASSIPRDTQYF. The DNA of the CDR3 is TGTGCCAGTAGTATCCCGCGAGATACGCAGTATTTT.

This clone was detected a few times. The CDR3: CASSLSDTTYEQYF. In DNA, the CDR3 is TGCGCCAGCAGCTTGAGTGACACGACCTACGAGCAGTACTTC. The gene calls are TRBV5-1 and TRBJ2-7; D unresolved. CDR1 and CDR2 from the germline V gene are SGHRS and YFSETQ. This CDR3 contains 14 residues. V was shortened by 1 base and J by 2 bases, with 10 bases between the two germline ends.

In its sample, this clone was seen once. This sequence joins TRBV6-5 and TRBJ1-1; 7 nucleotides match TRBD1. Germline V gene data show CDR1 as MNHEY and CDR2 as SVGAGI. V gave up 6 bases and J gave up 5 bases; unmatched junction bases: 6. The CDR3 runs to 13 residues. Here the CDR3 reads CASRDRDRTEAFF. The CDR3 region has the DNA TGTGCCAGCAGAGACAGGGACCGGACTGAAGCTTTCTTT.

The chain combines TRBV5-1 with TRBJ2-5; a possible D gene is TRBD2 (5 bases). The CDR3 runs to 14 residues. Germline CDR1 reads SGHRS; CDR2 reads YFSETQ. Between the trimmed V and J ends, which lost 0 bases and 5 bases, there was a span of 11 bases. Here the CDR3 reads CASSLGGPGETQYF. For the CDR3, the DNA is TGCGCCAGCAGCTTGGGAGGGCCGGGGGAGACCCAGTACTTC.

This clone has just a few counts. The chain combines TRBV5-8 with TRBJ2-1, with D perhaps TRBD2 (5 bases). CDR1 and CDR2 from the germline V gene are SGHTS and YDEGEE. V gave up 4 bases and J gave up 0 bases, with 11 bases separating them. This CDR3 has 15 residues. CDR3 sequence reads: CASSPTTISYNEQFF. The CDR3 bases are TGTGCCAGCAGCCCGACTACAATCTCCTACAATGAGCAGTTCTTC.

The chain has TRBV25-1 and TRBJ1-2; 8 nucleotides agree with TRBD1. After removal of 9 bases from V and 4 bases from J, the junction contained 10 bases not matched to a gene. The CDR3 consists of 14 residues. CDR1 and CDR2 from the germline V gene are MGHDK and SYGVNS. CDR3 coding DNA: TGTGCCAGATGGACATGGACAGGGACCTATGGCTACACCTTC. Its protein is CARWTWTGTYGYTF.

The CDR3 DNA sequence: TGTGCCAGCAGCGTAGAGAACAGGGTTAATTCACCCCTCCACTTT. This encodes CASSVENRVNSPLHF. V usage is TRBV9 and J usage is TRBJ1-6, with a weak D call TRBD1 (6 bases). The germline V gene has CDR1 SGDLS and CDR2 YYNGEE. The V end lost 0 bases, the J end lost 6 bases, and 10 bases lay between the germline ends. This CDR3 is built from 15 residues.

This chain uses TRBV28 with TRBJ1-4; 8 bases are a match to TRBD1. This CDR3 is 14 amino acids long. Germline V gives CDR1 MDHEN, CDR2 SYDVKM. The V and J ends lost 5 bases and 12 bases, in that order; junction bases with no gene match: 11. The CDR3 is CASSPGQDPKELFF. The CDR3 DNA is TGTGCCAGCAGTCCGGGACAGGACCCCAAGGAACTGTTTTTT.

The rearrangement uses TRBV7-9 and TRBJ2-7, with D possibly matching TRBD1 (6 bases). The V end lost 3 bases, the J end lost 3 bases, and 15 bases lay between the germline ends. Germline lookup yields CDR1 SEHNR and CDR2 FQNEAQ (reference sequence). The CDR3 length is 15 residues. This CDR3 reads CASSFETGDRYEQYF. The CDR3 DNA sequence: TGTGCCAGCAGCTTTGAGACAGGAGACCGCTACGAGCAGTACTTC. The variable domain in full, with the rest retrieved from reference TRBV7-9 and TRBJ2-7, is DTGVSQNPRHKITKRGQNVTFRCDPISEHNRLYWYRQTLGQGPEFLTYFQNEAQLEKSRLLSDRFSAERPKGSFSTLEIQRTEQGDSAMYLCASSFETGDRYEQYFGPGTRLTVT.

The rearrangement joins TRBV5-1 to TRBJ1-2; no firm D call. CDR3 length equals 13 residues. V shed 1 base and J shed 2 bases, with 6 bases lying between them. Germline lookup yields CDR1 SGHRS and CDR2 YFSETQ. CDR3 in amino acids: CASSLTENYGYTF. CDR3 nucleotide sequence: TGCGCCAGCAGCTTGACTGAAAACTATGGCTACACCTTC. Supplemented by reference TRBV5-1 and TRBJ1-2, the full variable domain reads KAGVTQTPRYLIKTRGQQVTLSCSPISGHRSVSWYQQTPGQGLQFLFEYFSETQRNKGNFPGRFSGRQFSNSRSEMNVSTLELGDSALYLCASSLTENYGYTFGSGTRLTVV.

The gene calls are TRBV27 and TRBJ1-4, with D perhaps matching TRBD1 (5 bases). The CDR3 has 15 residues. Trimming cost V 7 bases and J 7 bases, with 19 bases left between them. Germline V gene data show CDR1 as MNHEY and CDR2 as SMNVEV (reference sequence). For the CDR3, the DNA is TGTGCCAGCACCCGCCGGGGGGAGTCGAGTGAAAAACTGTTTTTT. This codes for CASTRRGESSEKLFF.

The gene calls are TRBV27 and TRBJ2-1, with a weak D call TRBD1 (6 bases). This CDR3 spans 14 amino acids. V lost 3 bases and J 9 bases, leaving 15 bases between the germline ends. In germline, CDR1 is MNHEY, CDR2 SMNVEV (reference sequence). The CDR3 nucleotides read TGTGCCAGCAGTTTGGACTTAGGGGGTACTGAGCAGTTCTTC. It encodes CASSLDLGGTEQFF.

The rearrangement uses TRBV19 and TRBJ2-3; 13 bases are shared with TRBD2. The J segment lost 4 bases and the V segment lost 6 bases, leaving 7 bases of the junction unmatched. The CDR3 covers 16 residues. From germline, CDR1 is LNHDA and CDR2 SQIVND (reference sequence). The CDR3: CASRKRLAGGSDTQYF. In nucleotides, the CDR3 is TGTGCCAGTAGGAAACGACTAGCGGGAGGATCAGATACGCAGTATTTT.

This clone was observed a single time. This chain links TRBV7-7 with TRBJ2-7; 8 nucleotides agree with TRBD1. Germline lookup yields CDR1 SSHAT and CDR2 FNYEAQ (reference sequence). V was clipped by 5 bases and J by 4 bases; unmatched bases: 19. CDR3 length: 18 residues. In nucleotides, the CDR3 is TGTGCCAGCAGCCCCGCCGGACAGGGCAGACGAGATTTTTACGAGCAGTACTTC. This codes for CASSPAGQGRRDFYEQYF.

The chain employs TRBV7-9 and TRBJ2-5, with 9 bases fitting TRBD2. This CDR3 region has 17 residues. In germline, CDR1 is SEHNR, CDR2 FQNEAQ (reference sequence). The V and J ends lost 1 base and 6 bases, in that order; junction bases with no gene match: 12. CDR3 region: CASSLEFSREGRKTQYF. The CDR3 DNA follows: TGTGCCAGCAGCTTAGAGTTCTCGCGGGAGGGCCGGAAGACCCAGTACTTC.

The rearrangement links TRBV5-1 to TRBJ1-2; 9 positions match TRBD1. The V gene end was trimmed by 0 bases and the J gene end by 8 bases; junction bases not matched to a gene: 2. The CDR3 loop spans 13 amino acids. Per the germline V gene, CDR1 is SGHRS and CDR2 is YFSETQ. The CDR3 spells CASSLGTGEGYTF. CDR3 nucleotide sequence: TGCGCCAGCAGCTTGGGGACAGGGGAAGGCTACACCTTC.

The rearrangement links TRBV7-2 to TRBJ1-3; the D is unclear. The germline V gene encodes CDR1 SGHTA and CDR2 FQGNSA. CDR3 size: 13 residues. Trimming cost V 4 bases and J 4 bases, with 8 bases left between them. The CDR3 protein is CASSSRGGNTIYF. The CDR3 coding sequence is TGTGCCAGCAGCTCGCGAGGGGGAAACACCATATATTTT.